The 2 T cell receptor beta chains listed next were all sequenced from one sample in a study of T cell repertoires in cytomegalovirus infection (dated by TCRdb to about 2019). These receptors have no known antigen. What this sample's treatment or condition label stands for: in vitro stimulation with specific CMV peptide epitopes to enrich CMV-specific T cells. The instrument given in TCRdb is Illumina HiSeq 1500. Clones were called with MiXCR by TCRdb after fastp trimmed the public reads at Q25, and only in-frame beta chains were retained. Rows with a matching CDR3 protein are joined into one entry that keeps the most common DNA and genes. This sample gives about 700,000 distinct CDR3 sequences in total; roughly 36% of them show up just once. The ten largest clones take up 18% of the sample. The sequenced sample was cultured PBMCs, obtained from culture after CMV antigen stimulation. These receptors were obtained from a human donor in good health (CMV status not recorded). Some clones in this sample may be carry-over from other donors' samples.

In this sample, this clonotype turned up a few times. The chain is built from TRBV11-3 and TRBJ2-1; the match to TRBD1 covers 9 bases. The CDR3 is made up of 15 amino acids. The ends lost 5 bases at V and 5 bases at J; junction bases unmatched: 7. Germline-derived CDR1 and CDR2 are SGHNT and YENEEA. The CDR3 sequence: CASSQRDRAHNEQFF. The DNA of the CDR3 is TGTGCCAGCAGCCAGCGGGACAGGGCCCACAATGAGCAGTTCTTC.

This clonotype came up a few times. The chain joins TRBV4-3 to TRBJ2-5, with a possible D match to TRBD2 (7 bases). With 1 base removed from V and 2 bases from J, the gap between germline ends came to 14 bases. The CDR3 has 16 amino acids. The V gene's germline CDR1 is LGHNA and CDR2 YSLEER. CDR3 sequence: CASSQGWGGPQETQYF. CDR3 nucleotide sequence: TGCGCCAGCAGCCAAGGTTGGGGGGGGCCTCAAGAGACCCAGTACTTC.